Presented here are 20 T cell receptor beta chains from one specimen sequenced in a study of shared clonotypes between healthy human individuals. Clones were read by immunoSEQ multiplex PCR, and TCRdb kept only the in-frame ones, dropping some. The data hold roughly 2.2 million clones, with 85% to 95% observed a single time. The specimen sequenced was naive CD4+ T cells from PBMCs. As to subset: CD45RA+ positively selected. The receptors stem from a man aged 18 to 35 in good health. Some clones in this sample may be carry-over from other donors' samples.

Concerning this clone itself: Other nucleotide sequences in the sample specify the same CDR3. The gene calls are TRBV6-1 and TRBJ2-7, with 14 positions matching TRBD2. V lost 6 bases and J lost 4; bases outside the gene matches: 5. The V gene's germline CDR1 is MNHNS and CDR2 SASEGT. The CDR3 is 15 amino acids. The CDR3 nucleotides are TGTGCCAGCAGACCGACTAGCGGGAGGGGGTACGAGCAGTACTTC. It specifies CASRPTSGRGYEQYF.

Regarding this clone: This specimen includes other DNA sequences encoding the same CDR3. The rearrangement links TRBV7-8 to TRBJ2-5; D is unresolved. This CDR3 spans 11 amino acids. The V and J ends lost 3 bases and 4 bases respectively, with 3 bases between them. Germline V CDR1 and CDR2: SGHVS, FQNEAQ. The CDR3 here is CASSFRETQYF. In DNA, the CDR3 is TGTGCCAGCAGCTTTCGAGAGACCCAGTACTTC.

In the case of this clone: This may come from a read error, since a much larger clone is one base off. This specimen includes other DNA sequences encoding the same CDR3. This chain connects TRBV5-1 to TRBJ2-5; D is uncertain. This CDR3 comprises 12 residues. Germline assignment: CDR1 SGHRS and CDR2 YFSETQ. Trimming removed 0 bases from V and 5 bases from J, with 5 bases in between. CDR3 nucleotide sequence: TGCGCCAGCAGCTTGGAGGTGGAGACCCAGTACTTC. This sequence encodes CASSLEVETQYF.

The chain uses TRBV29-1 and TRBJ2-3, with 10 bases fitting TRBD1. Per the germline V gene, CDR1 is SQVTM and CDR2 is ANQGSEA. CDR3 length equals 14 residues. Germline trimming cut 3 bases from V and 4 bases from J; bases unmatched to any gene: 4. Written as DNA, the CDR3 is TGCAGCGTTGAGGGGACAGGGGTTTCAGATACGCAGTATTTT. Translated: CSVEGTGVSDTQYF.

CDR3 nucleotide sequence: TGCAGCGTTGGTGGGGGGGCTTTAAGCACAGATACGCAGTATTTT. Its translation: CSVGGGALSTDTQYF. V usage is TRBV29-1 and J usage is TRBJ2-3; possibly TRBD2 for D (7 bases). Trimming pared 4 bases from V and 0 bases from J, leaving 14 bases between. The CDR3 has 15 amino acids. The germline CDR1 and CDR2 sequences are SQVTM and ANQGSEA.

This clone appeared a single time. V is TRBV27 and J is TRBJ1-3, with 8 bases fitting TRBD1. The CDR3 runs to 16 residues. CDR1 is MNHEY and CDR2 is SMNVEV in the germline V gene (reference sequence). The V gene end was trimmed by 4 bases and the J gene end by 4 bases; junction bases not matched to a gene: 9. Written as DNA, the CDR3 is TGTGCCAGCAGTTCGGGACCGACAGGGGCCGGAAACACCATATATTTT. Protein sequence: CASSSGPTGAGNTIYF.

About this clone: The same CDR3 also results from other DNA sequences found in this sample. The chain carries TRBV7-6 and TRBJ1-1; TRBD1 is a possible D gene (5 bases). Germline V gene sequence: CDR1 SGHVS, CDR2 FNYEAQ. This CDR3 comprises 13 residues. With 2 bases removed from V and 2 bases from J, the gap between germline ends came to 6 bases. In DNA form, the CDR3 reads TGTGCCAGCAGCTTAAGGGGAAACACTGAAGCTTTCTTT. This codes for CASSLRGNTEAFF.

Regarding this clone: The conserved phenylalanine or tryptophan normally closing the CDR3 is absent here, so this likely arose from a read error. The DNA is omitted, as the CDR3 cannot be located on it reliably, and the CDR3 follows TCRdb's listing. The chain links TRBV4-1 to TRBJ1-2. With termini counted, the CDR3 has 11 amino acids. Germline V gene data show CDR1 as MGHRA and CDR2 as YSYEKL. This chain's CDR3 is CASSHESRETI.

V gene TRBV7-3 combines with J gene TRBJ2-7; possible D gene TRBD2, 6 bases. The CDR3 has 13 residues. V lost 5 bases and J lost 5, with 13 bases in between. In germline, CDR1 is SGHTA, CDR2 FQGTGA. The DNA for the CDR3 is TGTGCCAGCAGCGGGCAGGGCGGGGACGAGCAGTACTTC. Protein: CASSGQGGDEQYF.

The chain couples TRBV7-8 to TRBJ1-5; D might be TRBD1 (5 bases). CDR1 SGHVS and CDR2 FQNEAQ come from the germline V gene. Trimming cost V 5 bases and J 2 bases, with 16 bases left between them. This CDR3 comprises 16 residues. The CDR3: CASSPLRWGGNQPQHF. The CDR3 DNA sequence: TGTGCCAGCAGCCCCCTCAGGTGGGGCGGCAATCAGCCCCAGCATTTT.

For the CDR3, the DNA is TGTGCCAGTGGCCGGGACAGGGGTGAAAAACTGTTTTTT. Encoded protein: CASGRDRGEKLFF. J is TRBJ1-4 and V is TRBV19; 10 nucleotides match TRBD1. The CDR3 spans 13 residues. Per the germline V gene, CDR1 is LNHDA and CDR2 is SQIVND (reference sequence). V dropped 8 bases and J dropped 7; count of bases not matched to a gene: 4.

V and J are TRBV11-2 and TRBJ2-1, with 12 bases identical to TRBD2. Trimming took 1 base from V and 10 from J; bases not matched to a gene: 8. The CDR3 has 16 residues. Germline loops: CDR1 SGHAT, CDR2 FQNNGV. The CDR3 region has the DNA TGTGCCAGCAGCTTAGGGGGGACTAGCGGGTCAAAGGAGCAGTTCTTC. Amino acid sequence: CASSLGGTSGSKEQFF.

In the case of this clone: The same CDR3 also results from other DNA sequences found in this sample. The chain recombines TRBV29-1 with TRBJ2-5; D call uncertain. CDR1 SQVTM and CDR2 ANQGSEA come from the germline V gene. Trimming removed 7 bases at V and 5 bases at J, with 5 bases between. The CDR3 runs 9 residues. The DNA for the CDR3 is TGCAGCGCTGGGGAGACCCAGTACTTC. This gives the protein CSAGETQYF. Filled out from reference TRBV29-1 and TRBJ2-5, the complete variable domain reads SAVISQKPSRDICQRGTSLTIQCQVDSQVTMMFWYRQQPGQSLTLIATANQGSEATYESGFVIDKFPISRPNLTFSTLTVSNMSPEDSSIYLCSAGETQYFGPGTRLLVL.

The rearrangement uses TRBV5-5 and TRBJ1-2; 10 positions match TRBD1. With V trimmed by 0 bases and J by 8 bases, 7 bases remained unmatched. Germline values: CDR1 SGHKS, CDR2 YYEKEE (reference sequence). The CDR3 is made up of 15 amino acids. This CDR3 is CASSLGSTGGWGYTF. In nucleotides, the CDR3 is TGTGCCAGCAGCTTGGGCTCGACAGGGGGCTGGGGCTACACCTTC.

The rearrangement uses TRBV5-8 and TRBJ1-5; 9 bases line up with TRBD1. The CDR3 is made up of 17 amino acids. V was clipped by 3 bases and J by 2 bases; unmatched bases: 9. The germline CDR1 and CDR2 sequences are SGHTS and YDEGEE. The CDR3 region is CASSSGTGLYGNQPQHF. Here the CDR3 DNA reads TGTGCCAGCAGCTCCGGGACAGGGTTGTACGGCAATCAGCCCCAGCATTTT.

CDR3 residues: CASSEGSGGEGQPQHF. The CDR3 DNA follows: TGTGCCAGCAGTGAGGGCTCAGGGGGCGAGGGTCAGCCCCAGCATTTT. This chain connects TRBV6-1 to TRBJ1-5; 8 bases are shared with TRBD1. V was clipped by 3 bases and J by 6 bases; unmatched bases: 10. The CDR3 extends over 16 amino acids. Germline CDR1 reads MNHNS; CDR2 reads SASEGT.

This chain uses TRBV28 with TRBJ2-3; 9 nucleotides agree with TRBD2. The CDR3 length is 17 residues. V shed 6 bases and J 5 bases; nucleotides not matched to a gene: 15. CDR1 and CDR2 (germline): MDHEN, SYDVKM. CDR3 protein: CASSTRSGRTGGDTQYF. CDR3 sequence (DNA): TGTGCCAGCAGCACGCGAAGCGGGAGGACCGGCGGAGATACGCAGTATTTT. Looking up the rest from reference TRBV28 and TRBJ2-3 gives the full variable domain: DVKVTQSSRYLVKRTGEKVFLECVQDMDHENMFWYRQDPGLGLRLIYFSYDVKMKEKGDIPEGYSVSREKKERFSLILESASTNQTSMYLCASSTRSGRTGGDTQYFGPGTRLTVL.

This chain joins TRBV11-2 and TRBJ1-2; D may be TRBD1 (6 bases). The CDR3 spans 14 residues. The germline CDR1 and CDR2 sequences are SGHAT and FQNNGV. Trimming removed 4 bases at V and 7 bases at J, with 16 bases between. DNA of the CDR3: TGTGCCAGCAGCTCCTTACAGGGACGAGGTGGCTACACCTTC. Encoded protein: CASSSLQGRGGYTF.

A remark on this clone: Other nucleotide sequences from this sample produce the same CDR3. CDR3 sequence reads: CASSLLGNYGYTF. In nucleotides, the CDR3 is TGTGCCAGCAGCTTGTTGGGTAACTATGGCTACACCTTC. The chain carries TRBV7-2 and TRBJ1-2; D is unresolved. CDR3 length: 13 residues. CDR1 is SGHTA, CDR2 FQGNSA, per germline. The V end was cut by 3 bases, the J end by 1 base, with 6 bases between.

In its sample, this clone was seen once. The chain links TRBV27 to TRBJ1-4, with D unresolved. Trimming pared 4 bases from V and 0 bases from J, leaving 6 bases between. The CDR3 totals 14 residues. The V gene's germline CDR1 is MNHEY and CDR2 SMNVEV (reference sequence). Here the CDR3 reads CASSSGTTNEKLFF. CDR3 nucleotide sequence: TGTGCCAGCAGTTCCGGTACAACTAATGAAAAACTGTTTTTT.